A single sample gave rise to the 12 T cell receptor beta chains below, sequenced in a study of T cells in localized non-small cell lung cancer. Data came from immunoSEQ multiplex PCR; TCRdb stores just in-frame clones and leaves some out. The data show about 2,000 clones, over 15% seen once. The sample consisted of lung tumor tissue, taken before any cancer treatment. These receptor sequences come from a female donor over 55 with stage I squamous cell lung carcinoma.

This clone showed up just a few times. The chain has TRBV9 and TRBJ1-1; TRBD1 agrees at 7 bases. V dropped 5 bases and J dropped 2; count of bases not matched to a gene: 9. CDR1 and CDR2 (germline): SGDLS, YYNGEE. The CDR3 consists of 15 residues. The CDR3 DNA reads TGTGCCAGCAGTGAACCCAGACAGGGTAACACTGAAGCTTTCTTT. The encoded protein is CASSEPRQGNTEAFF.

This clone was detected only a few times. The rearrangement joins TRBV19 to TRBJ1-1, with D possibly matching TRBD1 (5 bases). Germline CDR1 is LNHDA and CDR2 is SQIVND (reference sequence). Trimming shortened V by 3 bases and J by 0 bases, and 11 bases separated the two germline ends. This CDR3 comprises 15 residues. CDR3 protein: CASSIGGGMNTEAFF. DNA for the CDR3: TGTGCCAGTAGTATCGGGGGAGGCATGAACACTGAAGCTTTCTTT.

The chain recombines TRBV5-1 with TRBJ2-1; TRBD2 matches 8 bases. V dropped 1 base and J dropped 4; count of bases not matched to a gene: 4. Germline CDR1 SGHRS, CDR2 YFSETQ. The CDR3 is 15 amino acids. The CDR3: CASSLSLAGYNEQFF. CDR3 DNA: TGCGCCAGCAGCTTGTCTCTAGCGGGTTACAATGAGCAGTTCTTC.

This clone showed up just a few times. The CDR3 coding sequence is TGCGCCAGCAGCTTGGCCGGTAACAGGGGGACTGGAAACACCATATATTTT. Encoded protein: CASSLAGNRGTGNTIYF. The rearrangement joins TRBV5-1 to TRBJ1-3, with 8 bases fitting TRBD1. V was clipped by 0 bases and J by 2 bases; unmatched bases: 7. Germline V CDR1 and CDR2: SGHRS, YFSETQ. This CDR3 contains 17 residues.

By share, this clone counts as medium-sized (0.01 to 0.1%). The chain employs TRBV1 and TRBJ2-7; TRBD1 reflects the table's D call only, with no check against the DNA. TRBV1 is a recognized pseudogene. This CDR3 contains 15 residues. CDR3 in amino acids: CTSSQDDRISYEQYF. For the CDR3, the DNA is TGCACCAGCAGCCAAGATGACAGGATCTCCTACGAGCAGTACTTC.

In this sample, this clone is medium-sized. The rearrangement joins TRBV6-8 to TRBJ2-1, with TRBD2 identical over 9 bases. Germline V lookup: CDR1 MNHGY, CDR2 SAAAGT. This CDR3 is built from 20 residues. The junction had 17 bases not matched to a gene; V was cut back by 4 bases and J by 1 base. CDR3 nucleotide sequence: TGTGCCAGCAGTTTGGGTTATCTGAGCGGGAGGTCACCTTCCTACAATGAGCAGTTCTTC. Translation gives CASSLGYLSGRSPSYNEQFF.

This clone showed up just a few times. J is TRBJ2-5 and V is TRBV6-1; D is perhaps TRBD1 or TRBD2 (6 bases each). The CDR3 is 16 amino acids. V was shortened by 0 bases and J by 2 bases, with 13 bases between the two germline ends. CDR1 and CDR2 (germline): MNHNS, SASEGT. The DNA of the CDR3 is TGTGCCAGCAGTGAAGCGGAGGGACAAGGTCAAGAGACCCAGTACTTC. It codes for CASSEAEGQGQETQYF.

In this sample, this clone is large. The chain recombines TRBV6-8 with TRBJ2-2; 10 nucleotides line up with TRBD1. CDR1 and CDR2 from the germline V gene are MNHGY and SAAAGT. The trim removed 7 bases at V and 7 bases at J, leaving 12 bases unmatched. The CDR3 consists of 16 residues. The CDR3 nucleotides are TGTGCCAGCACTACTCTGGGACAGGGGAGTCGCGGGGAGCTGTTTTTT. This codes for CASTTLGQGSRGELFF.

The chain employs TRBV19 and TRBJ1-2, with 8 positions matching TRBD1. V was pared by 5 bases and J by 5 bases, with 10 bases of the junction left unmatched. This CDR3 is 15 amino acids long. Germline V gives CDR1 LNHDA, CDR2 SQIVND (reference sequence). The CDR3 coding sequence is TGTGCCAGTAGTCTTGGGACAGGTTTTGGGTATGGCTACACCTTC. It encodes CASSLGTGFGYGYTF. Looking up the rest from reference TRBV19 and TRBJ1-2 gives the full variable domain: DGGITQSPKYLFRKEGQNVTLSCEQNLNHDAMYWYRQDPGQGLRLIYYSQIVNDFQKGDIAEGYSVSREKKESFPLTVTSAQKNPTAFYLCASSLGTGFGYGYTFGSGTRLTVV.

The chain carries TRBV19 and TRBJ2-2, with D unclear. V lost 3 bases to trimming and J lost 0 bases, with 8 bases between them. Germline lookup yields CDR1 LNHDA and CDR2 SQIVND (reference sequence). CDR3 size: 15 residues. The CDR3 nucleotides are TGTGCCAGTAGTATTTCGGCAGCGAACACCGGGGAGCTGTTTTTT. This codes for CASSISAANTGELFF.

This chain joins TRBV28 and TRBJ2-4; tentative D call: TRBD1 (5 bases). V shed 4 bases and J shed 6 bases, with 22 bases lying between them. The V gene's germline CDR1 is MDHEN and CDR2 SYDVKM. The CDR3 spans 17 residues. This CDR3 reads CASSSGWGLQGANIQYF. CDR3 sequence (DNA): TGTGCCAGCAGTTCCGGATGGGGATTGCAGGGCGCAAACATTCAGTACTTC.

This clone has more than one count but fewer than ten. The CDR3 nucleotides are TGTGCCAGCATGGTACTCAACACCGGGGAGCTGTTTTTT. Translation: CASMVLNTGELFF. The rearrangement links TRBV28 to TRBJ2-2; D call uncertain. The V gene's germline CDR1 is MDHEN and CDR2 SYDVKM. The length of the CDR3 is 13 residues. V lost 7 bases to trimming and J lost 2 bases, with 8 bases between them.